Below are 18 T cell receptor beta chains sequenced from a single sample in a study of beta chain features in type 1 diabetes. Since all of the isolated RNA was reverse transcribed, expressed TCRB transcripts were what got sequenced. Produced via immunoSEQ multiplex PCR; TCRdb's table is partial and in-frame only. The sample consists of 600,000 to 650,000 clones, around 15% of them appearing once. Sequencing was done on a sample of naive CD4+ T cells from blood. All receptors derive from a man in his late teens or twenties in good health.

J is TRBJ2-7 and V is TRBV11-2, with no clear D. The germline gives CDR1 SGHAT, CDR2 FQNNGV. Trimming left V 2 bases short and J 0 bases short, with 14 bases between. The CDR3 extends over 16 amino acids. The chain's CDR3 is CASSLLASLGSYEQYF. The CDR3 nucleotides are TGTGCCAGCAGCTTACTGGCCAGTTTAGGCTCCTACGAGCAGTACTTC.

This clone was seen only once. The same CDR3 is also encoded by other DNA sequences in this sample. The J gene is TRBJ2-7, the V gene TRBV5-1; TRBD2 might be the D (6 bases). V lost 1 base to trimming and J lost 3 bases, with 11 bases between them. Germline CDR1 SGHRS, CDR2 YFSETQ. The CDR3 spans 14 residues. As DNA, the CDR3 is TGCGCCAGCAGCTTGACCGGGAGCGGCTACGAGCAGTACTTC. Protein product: CASSLTGSGYEQYF.

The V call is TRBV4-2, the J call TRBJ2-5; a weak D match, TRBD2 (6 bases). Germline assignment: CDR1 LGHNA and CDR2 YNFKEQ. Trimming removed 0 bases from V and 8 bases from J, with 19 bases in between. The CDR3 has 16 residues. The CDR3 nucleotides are TGTGCCAGCAGCCAAGACCCTGACACGGGGCGGGATACCCAGTACTTC. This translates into CASSQDPDTGRDTQYF.

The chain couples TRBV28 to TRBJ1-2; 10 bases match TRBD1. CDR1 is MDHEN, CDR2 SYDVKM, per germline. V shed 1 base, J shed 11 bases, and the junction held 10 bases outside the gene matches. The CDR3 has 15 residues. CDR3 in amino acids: CASSLSARTGGGYTF. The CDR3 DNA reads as TGTGCCAGCAGTTTATCCGCCCGGACAGGGGGGGGATACACCTTC.

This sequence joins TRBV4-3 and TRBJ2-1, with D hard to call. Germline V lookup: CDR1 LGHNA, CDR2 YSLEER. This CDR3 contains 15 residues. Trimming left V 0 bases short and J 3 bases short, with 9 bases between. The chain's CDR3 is CASSQELAYYNEQFF. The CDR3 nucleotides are TGCGCCAGCAGCCAAGAACTGGCTTACTACAATGAGCAGTTCTTC.

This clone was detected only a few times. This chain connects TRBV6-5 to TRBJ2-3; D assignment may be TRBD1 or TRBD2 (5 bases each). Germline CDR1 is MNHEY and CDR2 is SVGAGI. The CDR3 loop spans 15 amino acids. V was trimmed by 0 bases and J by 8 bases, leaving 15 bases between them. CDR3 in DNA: TGTGCCAGCAGTTACTCGAAGGGGAACCGGGGTACGCAGTATTTT. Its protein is CASSYSKGNRGTQYF.

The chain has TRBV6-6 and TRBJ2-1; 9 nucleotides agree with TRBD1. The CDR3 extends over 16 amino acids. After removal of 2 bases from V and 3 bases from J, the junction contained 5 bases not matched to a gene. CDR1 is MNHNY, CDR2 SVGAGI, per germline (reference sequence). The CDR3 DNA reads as TGTGCCAGCAGTTACGAGAGGACAGGGGACTACAATGAGCAGTTCTTC. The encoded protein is CASSYERTGDYNEQFF.

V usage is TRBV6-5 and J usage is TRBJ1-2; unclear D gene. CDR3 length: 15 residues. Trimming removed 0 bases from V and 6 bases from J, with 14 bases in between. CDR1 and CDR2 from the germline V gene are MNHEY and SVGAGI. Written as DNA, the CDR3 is TGTGCCAGCAGTTACTCTCGACCACCCCGGGATGGCTACACCTTC. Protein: CASSYSRPPRDGYTF.

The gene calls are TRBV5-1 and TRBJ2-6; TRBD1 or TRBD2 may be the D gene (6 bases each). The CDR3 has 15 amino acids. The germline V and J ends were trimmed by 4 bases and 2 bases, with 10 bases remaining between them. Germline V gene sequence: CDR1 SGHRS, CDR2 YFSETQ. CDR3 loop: CASSKEGAGANVLTF. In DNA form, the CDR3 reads TGCGCCAGCAGCAAGGAGGGGGCTGGGGCCAACGTCCTGACTTTC.

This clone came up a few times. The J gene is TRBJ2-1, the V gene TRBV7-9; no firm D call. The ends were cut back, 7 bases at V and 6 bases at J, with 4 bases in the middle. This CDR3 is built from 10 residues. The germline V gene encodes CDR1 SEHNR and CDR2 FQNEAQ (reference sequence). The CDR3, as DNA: TGTGCCAGCAAGGGCAATGAGCAGTTCTTC. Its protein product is CASKGNEQFF.

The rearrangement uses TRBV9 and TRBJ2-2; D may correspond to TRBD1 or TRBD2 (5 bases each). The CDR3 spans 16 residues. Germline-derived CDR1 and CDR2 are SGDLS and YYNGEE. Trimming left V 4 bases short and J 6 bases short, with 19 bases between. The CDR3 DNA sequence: TGTGCCAGCAGCCTAAGGGCACTAGTAGGGGCCGGGGAGCTGTTTTTT. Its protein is CASSLRALVGAGELFF.

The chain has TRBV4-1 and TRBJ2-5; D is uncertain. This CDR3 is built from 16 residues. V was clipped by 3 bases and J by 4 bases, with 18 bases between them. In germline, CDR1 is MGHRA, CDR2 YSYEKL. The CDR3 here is CASSQTLPGWGETQYF. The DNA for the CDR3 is TGCGCCAGCAGCCAGACCCTACCCGGGTGGGGAGAGACCCAGTACTTC.

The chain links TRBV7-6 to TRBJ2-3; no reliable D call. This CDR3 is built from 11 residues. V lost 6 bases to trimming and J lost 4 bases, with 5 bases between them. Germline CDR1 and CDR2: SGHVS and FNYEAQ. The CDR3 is CASRNADTQYF. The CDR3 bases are TGTGCCAGCAGAAACGCAGATACGCAGTATTTT.

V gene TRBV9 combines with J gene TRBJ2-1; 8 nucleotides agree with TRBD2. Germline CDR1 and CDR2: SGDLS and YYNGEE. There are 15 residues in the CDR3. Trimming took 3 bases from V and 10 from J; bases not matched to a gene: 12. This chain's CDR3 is CASSDRGTRPTEQFF. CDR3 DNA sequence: TGTGCCAGCAGCGACCGGGGGACTAGACCCACGGAGCAGTTCTTC. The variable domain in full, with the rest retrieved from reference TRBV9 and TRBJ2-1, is DSGVTQTPKHLITATGQRVTLRCSPRSGDLSVYWYQQSLDQGLQFLIQYYNGEERAKGNILERFSAQQFPDLHSELNLSSLELGDSALYFCASSDRGTRPTEQFFGPGTRLTVL.

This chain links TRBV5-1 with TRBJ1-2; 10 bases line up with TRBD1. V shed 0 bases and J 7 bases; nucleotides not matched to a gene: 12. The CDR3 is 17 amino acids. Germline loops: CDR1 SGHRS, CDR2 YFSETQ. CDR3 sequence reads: CASSLETGGSRKTGYTF. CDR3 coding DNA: TGCGCCAGCAGCTTGGAGACAGGGGGCAGCCGTAAGACTGGCTACACCTTC.

The CDR3 sequence is CASSRRGAKTDTQYF. CDR3 nucleotides: TGTGCCAGTAGTCGGCGGGGGGCGAAGACAGATACGCAGTATTTT. The chain couples TRBV19 to TRBJ2-3; 8 nucleotides align to TRBD2. Germline V CDR1 and CDR2: LNHDA, SQIVND (reference sequence). J gave up 3 bases and V 5 bases, and 7 bases lay outside the gene matches. The CDR3 is 15 residues long. The whole variable domain, remainder taken from reference TRBV19 and TRBJ2-3, is DGGITQSPKYLFRKEGQNVTLSCEQNLNHDAMYWYRQDPGQGLRLIYYSQIVNDFQKGDIAEGYSVSREKKESFPLTVTSAQKNPTAFYLCASSRRGAKTDTQYFGPGTRLTVL.

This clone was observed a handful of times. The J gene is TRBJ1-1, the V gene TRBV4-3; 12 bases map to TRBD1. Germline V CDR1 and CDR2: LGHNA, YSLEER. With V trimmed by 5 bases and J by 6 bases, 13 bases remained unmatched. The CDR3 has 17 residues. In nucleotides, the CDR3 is TGCGCCAGCAGCACTCTTGGACGGGGACAGGGGGCCTCTGAAGCTTTCTTT. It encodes CASSTLGRGQGASEAFF.

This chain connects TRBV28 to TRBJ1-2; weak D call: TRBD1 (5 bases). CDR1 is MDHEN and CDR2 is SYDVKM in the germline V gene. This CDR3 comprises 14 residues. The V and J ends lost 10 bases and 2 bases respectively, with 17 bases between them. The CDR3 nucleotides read TGTGCCACCCCAGCTTCGACAGACAACTATGGCTACACCTTC. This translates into CATPASTDNYGYTF.